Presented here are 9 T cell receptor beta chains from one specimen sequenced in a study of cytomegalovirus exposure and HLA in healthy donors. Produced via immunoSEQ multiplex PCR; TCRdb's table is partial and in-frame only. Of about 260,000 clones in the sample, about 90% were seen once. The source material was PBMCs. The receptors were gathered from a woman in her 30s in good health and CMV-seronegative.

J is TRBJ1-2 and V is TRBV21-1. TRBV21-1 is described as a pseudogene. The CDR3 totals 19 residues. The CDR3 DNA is TGTGCCAGCAGCAAAGGGGTTGGCAGGCTAGATACTTCTAACTATGGCTACACCTTC. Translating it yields CASSKGVGRLDTSNYGYTF.

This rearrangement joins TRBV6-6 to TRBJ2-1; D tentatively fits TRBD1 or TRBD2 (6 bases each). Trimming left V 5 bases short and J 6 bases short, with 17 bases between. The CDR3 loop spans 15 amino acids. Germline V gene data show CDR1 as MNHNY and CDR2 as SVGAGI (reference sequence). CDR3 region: CASSNPGHGGNEQFF. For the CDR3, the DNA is TGTGCCAGCAGTAATCCGGGACACGGGGGCAATGAGCAGTTCTTC.

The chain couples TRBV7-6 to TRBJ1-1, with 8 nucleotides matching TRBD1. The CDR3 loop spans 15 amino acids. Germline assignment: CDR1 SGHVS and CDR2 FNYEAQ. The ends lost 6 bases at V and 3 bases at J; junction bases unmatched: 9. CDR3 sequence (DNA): TGTGCCAGCAGGGAGAACAGGGGGTCGGACACTGAAGCTTTCTTT. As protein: CASRENRGSDTEAFF.

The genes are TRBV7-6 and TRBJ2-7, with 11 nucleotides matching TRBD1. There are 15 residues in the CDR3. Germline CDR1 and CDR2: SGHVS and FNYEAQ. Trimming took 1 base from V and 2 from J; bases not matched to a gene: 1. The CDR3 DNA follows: TGTGCCAGCAGCTTAGGGGACAGGGGGGCCTACGAGCAGTACTTC. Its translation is CASSLGDRGAYEQYF. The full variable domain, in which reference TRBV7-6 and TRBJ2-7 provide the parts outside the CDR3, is GAGVSQSPRYKVTKRGQDVALRCDPISGHVSLYWYRQALGQGPEFLTYFNYEAQQDKSGLPNDRFSAERPEGSISTLTIQRTEQRDSAMYRCASSLGDRGAYEQYFGPGTRLTVT.

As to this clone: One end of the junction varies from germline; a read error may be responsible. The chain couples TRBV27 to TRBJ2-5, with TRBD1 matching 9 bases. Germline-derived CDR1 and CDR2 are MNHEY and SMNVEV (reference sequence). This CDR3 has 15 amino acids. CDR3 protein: CASSPSLDRGEPQYF. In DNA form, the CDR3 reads TGTGCCAGCAGTCCAAGCTTGGACAGGGGAGAGCCCCAGTACTTC.

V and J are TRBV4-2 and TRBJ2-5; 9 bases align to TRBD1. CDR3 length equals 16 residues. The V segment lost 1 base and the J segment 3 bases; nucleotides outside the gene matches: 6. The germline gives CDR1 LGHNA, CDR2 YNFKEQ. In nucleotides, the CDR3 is TGTGCCAGCAGCCAAGGGACAGGGGACAGGGAAGAGACCCAGTACTTC. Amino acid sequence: CASSQGTGDREETQYF.

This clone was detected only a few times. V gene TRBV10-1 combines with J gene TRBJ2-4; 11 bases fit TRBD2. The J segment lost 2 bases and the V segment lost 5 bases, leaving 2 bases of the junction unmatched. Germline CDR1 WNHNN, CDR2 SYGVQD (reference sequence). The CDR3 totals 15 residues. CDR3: CASSLAGGTKNIQYF. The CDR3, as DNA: TGCGCCAGCAGTCTAGCGGGGGGCACCAAAAACATTCAGTACTTC.

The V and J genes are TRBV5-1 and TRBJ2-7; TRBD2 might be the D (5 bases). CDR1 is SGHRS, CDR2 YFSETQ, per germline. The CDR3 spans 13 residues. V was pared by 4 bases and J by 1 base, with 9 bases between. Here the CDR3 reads CASSNEGSYEQYF. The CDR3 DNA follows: TGCGCCAGCAGCAACGAGGGATCCTACGAGCAGTACTTC.

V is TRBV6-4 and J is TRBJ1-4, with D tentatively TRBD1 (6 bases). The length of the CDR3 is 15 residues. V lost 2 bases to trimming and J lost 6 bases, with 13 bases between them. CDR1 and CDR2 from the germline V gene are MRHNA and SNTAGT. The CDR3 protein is CASSDRQVMDEKLFF. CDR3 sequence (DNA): TGTGCCAGCAGTGACCGACAGGTCATGGATGAAAAACTGTTTTTT.